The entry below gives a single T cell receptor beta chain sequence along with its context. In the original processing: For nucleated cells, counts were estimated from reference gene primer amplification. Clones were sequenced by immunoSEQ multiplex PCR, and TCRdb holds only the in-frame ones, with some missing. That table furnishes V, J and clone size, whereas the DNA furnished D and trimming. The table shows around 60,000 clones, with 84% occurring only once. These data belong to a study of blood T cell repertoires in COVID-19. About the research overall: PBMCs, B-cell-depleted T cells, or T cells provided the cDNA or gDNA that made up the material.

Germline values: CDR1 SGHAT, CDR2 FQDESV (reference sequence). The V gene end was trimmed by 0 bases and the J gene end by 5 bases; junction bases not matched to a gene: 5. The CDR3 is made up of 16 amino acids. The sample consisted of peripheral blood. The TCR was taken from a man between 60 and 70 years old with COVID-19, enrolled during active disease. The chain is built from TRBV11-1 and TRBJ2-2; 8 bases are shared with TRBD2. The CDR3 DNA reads TGTGCCAGCAGCTTAGCCGGACTAGCCAGGACCGGGGAGCTGTTTTTT. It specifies CASSLAGLARTGELFF.